The 3 T cell receptor beta chains presented below share a single source sample, sequenced in a study of shared clonotypes between healthy human individuals. Assay used: immunoSEQ multiplex PCR; TCRdb lists only in-frame clones, some missing. In the table there are 1,100,000 or so clones, approximately 80% of which are singletons. Source material: memory CD4+ T cells from PBMCs. Sample subset: CD45RA-negative fraction. The receptors originated from a man aged 18 to 35 in good health. Some clones in this sample may be carry-over from other donors' samples.

The genes are TRBV7-2 and TRBJ2-5; TRBD2 is a possible D gene (5 bases). The CDR3 has 13 amino acids. The V end lost 2 bases, the J end lost 5 bases, and 9 bases lay between the germline ends. Germline CDR1 is SGHTA and CDR2 is FQGNSA. CDR3 protein: CASSLREWETQYF. The CDR3 region has the DNA TGTGCCAGCAGCTTAAGGGAGTGGGAGACCCAGTACTTC.

The rearrangement links TRBV6-5 to TRBJ2-7; D may match TRBD1 or TRBD2 (6 bases each). The CDR3 sequence is 15 residues long. The ends were cut back, 6 bases at V and 2 bases at J, with 17 bases in the middle. Germline V gene lookup returns CDR1 MNHEY and CDR2 SVGAGI. CDR3 residues: CASSRGLPQTYEQYF. The CDR3 nucleotides are TGTGCCAGCAGCAGGGGACTTCCCCAGACCTACGAGCAGTACTTC.

V gene TRBV11-3 combines with J gene TRBJ2-1, with a weak D call TRBD2 (6 bases). The germline V gene has CDR1 SGHNT and CDR2 YENEEA. V lost 3 bases and J 7 bases, leaving 7 bases between the germline ends. CDR3 length: 12 residues. DNA of the CDR3: TGTGCCAGCAGCTTCGCGGGAAATGAGCAGTTCTTC. Translated, it gives CASSFAGNEQFF.